The clone carrying this T cell receptor beta chain was recorded at least ten times. Its antigen is currently unknown. The data belong to a study of post-analysis software for immune sequencing data. The TCR beta cDNA libraries carried unique molecular identifiers. Via MiXCR, TCRdb re-called the PCR reads, giving one row per CDR3 protein. The table has around 260,000 distinct CDR3 sequences, 35% to 45% seen once. V was trimmed by 5 bases and J by 4 bases, leaving 21 bases between them. This CDR3 spans 17 amino acids. CDR1 and CDR2 (germline): MDHEN, SYDVKM. Study outcomes and limitations: The study found significantly lower normalized Chao1 diversity in multiple sclerosis patients than in controls. Controls showed lower frequencies than patients for 5 or 6 TRBV segments, and TRBV5-6, TRBV5-1 and TRBV20-1 were among these.

Source material: blood. The TCR originated in a girl aged 10 to 17 with multiple sclerosis. V gene TRBV28 combines with J gene TRBJ2-4; possible D gene TRBD2, 5 bases. The CDR3 coding sequence is TGTGCCAGCAGTCCTTCTGGGTCGGGGTCTATAAAAAACATTCAGTACTTC. Translation gives CASSPSGSGSIKNIQYF.